This entry lists 14 T cell receptor beta chains sequenced from one sample in a study of cytomegalovirus exposure and HLA in healthy donors. Repertoires were generated with immunoSEQ multiplex PCR, while TCRdb's copy carries only in-frame clones and drops some. The sample consists of fewer than 150,000 clones, around nine tenths of them appearing once. Sequences were obtained from PBMCs. These receptors all stem from a young man in good health and CMV-seropositive.

The rearrangement links TRBV5-5 to TRBJ1-1; D unclear. Trimming left V 4 bases short and J 1 base short, with 8 bases between. This CDR3 comprises 13 residues. Germline V CDR1 and CDR2: SGHKS, YYEKEE (reference sequence). Here the CDR3 reads CASSIRGNTEAFF. Written as DNA, the CDR3 is TGTGCCAGCAGCATCCGGGGGAACACTGAAGCTTTCTTT.

The table lists this clone with a count of one. The rearrangement joins TRBV5-1 to TRBJ2-1, with a tentative D call TRBD1 (6 bases). Between the trimmed V and J ends, which lost 3 bases and 0 bases, there was a span of 16 bases. The CDR3 extends over 17 amino acids. CDR1 is SGHRS, CDR2 YFSETQ, per germline. CDR3 amino acids: CASSWRTVRSSYNEQFF. CDR3 DNA sequence: TGCGCCAGCAGCTGGCGGACAGTCCGAAGCTCCTACAATGAGCAGTTCTTC.

The chain is built from TRBV9 and TRBJ2-1, with D possibly matching TRBD2 (6 bases). The CDR3 runs to 15 residues. Looked up from germline, CDR1 is SGDLS and CDR2 is YYNGEE. Trimming stripped 7 bases from V and 7 bases from J, with 21 bases between. CDR3 nucleotides: TGTGCCAGCTCCTTCACGGGAGTAAGGGCGAATGAGCAGTTCTTC. This sequence encodes CASSFTGVRANEQFF.

The chain is built from TRBV5-1 and TRBJ2-2; D might be TRBD1 (5 bases). Germline CDR1 is SGHRS and CDR2 is YFSETQ. V gave up 1 base and J gave up 7 bases, with 17 bases separating them. This CDR3 spans 16 amino acids. The CDR3 DNA reads as TGCGCCAGCAGCTTGAGTCAGGCAGGGAAGAACGGGGAGCTGTTTTTT. Translating it yields CASSLSQAGKNGELFF.

The V call is TRBV6-5, the J call TRBJ2-5; 10 nucleotides agree with TRBD2. Germline V gene sequence: CDR1 MNHEY, CDR2 SVGAGI. The CDR3 has 16 amino acids. With V trimmed by 3 bases and J by 0 bases, 4 bases remained unmatched. The CDR3 region is CASSYGAGGYQETQYF. In DNA, the CDR3 is TGTGCCAGCAGTTATGGAGCGGGGGGGTACCAAGAGACCCAGTACTTC.

The chain has TRBV10-3 and TRBJ2-7; 8 nucleotides match TRBD1. Germline V CDR1 and CDR2: ENHRY, SYGVKD. Losses at the gene ends were 6 bases for V and 2 bases for J; bases not matched to a gene: 6. This CDR3 spans 14 amino acids. The DNA for the CDR3 is TGTGCCATCAGCGAGGACAGGGTCACCTACGAGCAGTACTTC. Its translation: CAISEDRVTYEQYF.

The genes are TRBV9 and TRBJ2-7; 9 positions match TRBD1. The germline CDR1 and CDR2 sequences are SGDLS and YYNGEE. The CDR3 totals 17 residues. The ends lost 3 bases at V and 5 bases at J; junction bases unmatched: 15. The chain's CDR3 is CASSANPLGQGINEQYF. The CDR3 region has the DNA TGTGCCAGCAGCGCGAACCCTTTGGGACAGGGAATCAACGAGCAGTACTTC.

This clone was seen just once. The chain joins TRBV5-1 to TRBJ2-3; 7 bases are shared with TRBD1. V was clipped by 0 bases and J by 0 bases; unmatched bases: 4. CDR3 length: 16 amino acids. In germline, CDR1 is SGHRS, CDR2 YFSETQ. DNA of the CDR3: TGCGCCAGCAGCTTGGAAGGGGACAGTAGCACAGATACGCAGTATTTT. It is translated as CASSLEGDSSTDTQYF. Full variable domain (missing parts from reference TRBV5-1 and TRBJ2-3): KAGVTQTPRYLIKTRGQQVTLSCSPISGHRSVSWYQQTPGQGLQFLFEYFSETQRNKGNFPGRFSGRQFSNSRSEMNVSTLELGDSALYLCASSLEGDSSTDTQYFGPGTRLTVL.

The chain links TRBV7-9 to TRBJ1-5; tentative D call: TRBD1 (6 bases). This CDR3 is 14 amino acids long. CDR1 is SEHNR, CDR2 FQNEAQ, per germline (reference sequence). Between the trimmed V and J ends, which lost 3 bases and 4 bases, there was a span of 10 bases. CDR3 in DNA: TGTGCCAGCAGCTTTGGAACAGGGAATCAGCCCCAGCATTTT. The encoded protein is CASSFGTGNQPQHF.

V usage is TRBV18 and J usage is TRBJ1-4; D is uncertain. Trimming pared 6 bases from V and 4 bases from J, leaving 15 bases between. Germline CDR1 reads KGHSH; CDR2 reads LQKENI. The CDR3 is 15 residues long. DNA of the CDR3: TGTGCCAGCTCGGGCCAGAGGGAACTTAATGAAAAACTGTTTTTT. This codes for CASSGQRELNEKLFF.

This clone was detected a few times. This chain uses TRBV7-2 with TRBJ2-7, with 10 bases aligning to TRBD1. The length of the CDR3 is 15 residues. V was pared by 5 bases and J by 6 bases, with 10 bases of the junction left unmatched. CDR1 SGHTA and CDR2 FQGNSA come from the germline V gene. The CDR3: CASSPPGQGSGEQYF. As DNA, the CDR3 is TGTGCCAGCAGCCCCCCGGGACAGGGGTCAGGCGAGCAGTACTTC. Based on the CDR3 plus reference TRBV7-2 and TRBJ2-7, the full variable domain is GAGVSQSPSNKVTEKGKDVELRCDPISGHTALYWYRQSLGQGLEFLIYFQGNSAPDKSGLPSDRFSAERTGGSVSTLTIQRTQQEDSAVYLCASSPPGQGSGEQYFGPGTRLTVT.

CDR3 DNA sequence: TGTGCCAGCAACCGCGTTCAAGAAACTGAAGCTTTCTTT. This translates into CASNRVQETEAFF. The J gene is TRBJ1-1, the V gene TRBV6-6; D remains ambiguous. This CDR3 contains 13 residues. Germline V gene lookup returns CDR1 MNHNY and CDR2 SVGAGI (reference sequence). Trimming took off 7 bases at V and 5 bases at J, with 14 bases between the two ends.

This clone was observed once. This chain joins TRBV29-1 and TRBJ2-7; 7 bases are a match to TRBD1. The CDR3 is 14 residues long. The V and J ends lost 4 bases and 2 bases, in that order; junction bases with no gene match: 8. The germline V gene has CDR1 SQVTM and CDR2 ANQGSEA. Written as DNA, the CDR3 is TGCAGCGTTGTACCCGGACAGGTACCCTACGAGCAGTACTTC. Its translation is CSVVPGQVPYEQYF.

The chain uses TRBV7-8 and TRBJ1-1, with a tentative D call TRBD1 (5 bases). CDR1 and CDR2 from the germline V gene are SGHVS and FQNEAQ. This CDR3 region has 14 residues. The V end lost 4 bases, the J end lost 1 base, and 10 bases lay between the germline ends. For the CDR3, the DNA is TGTGCCAGCAGCTCCAGGACAAGGAACACTGAAGCTTTCTTT. Translation: CASSSRTRNTEAFF.